This T cell receptor beta chain was sequenced for a study of T cells in Graves' hyperthyroidism and ophthalmopathy. Template material for amplifying TCR beta CDR3 regions consisted of RNA transcripts. Primed by the HTBI set, a first-round RT-PCR was run on the TCR CDR3. TCRdb fed the multiplex PCR reads into MiXCR, producing one record per CDR3 protein. The sample has hundreds of thousands of distinct CDR3 sequences; 15% to 20% are singletons. Trimming took 0 bases from V and 4 from J; bases not matched to a gene: 0. The CDR3 contains 15 residues. Germline values: CDR1 LGHNA, CDR2 YSLEER. This clonotype was counted a few times.

The sequenced material came from blood. This clonotype was obtained from a woman in her thirties with Graves' hyperthyroidism. V is TRBV4-3 and J is TRBJ2-1; TRBD2 agrees at 10 bases. CDR3 loop: CASSQDSGGYNEQFF. CDR3 nucleotides: TGCGCCAGCAGCCAAGATAGCGGGGGGTACAATGAGCAGTTCTTC.